Listed below are T cell receptor beta chains from one sample, sequenced in a study of vaccination effects on CD4 cells after COVID-19. The assay was immunoSEQ multiplex PCR, and TCRdb's table has in-frame clones only and misses some. Of roughly 56,000 clones in the sample, around three quarters were seen once. No antigen is known for these receptors. Here the sequenced sample was CD4+ T cells from PBMCs cultured without peptide, taken before COVID-19 vaccination. The receptors here all came from a human donor who received a COVID-19 vaccine. The CDR3 runs from the conserved cysteine through the conserved F or W. The order of the fields is D gene, V gene, J gene, clone size, CDR3 protein, CDR3 DNA. The D gene is left open where the match is weak. For some rows the clone size is stated as once, few or many, or as a class when expanded; others skip it.

d_call: .
v_call: TRBV18
j_call: TRBJ2-2
clone_size: .
cdr3_aa: CASSPGQNTGELFF
cdr3_nt: TGTGCCAGCTCACCAGGGCAGAACACCGGAGAGCTGTTTTTT

d_call: TRBD1
v_call: TRBV28
j_call: TRBJ2-1
clone_size: .
cdr3_aa: CASSPQTGSSYNEQFF
cdr3_nt: TGTGCCAGCAGTCCACAGACAGGGAGCTCCTACAATGAGCAGTTCTTC

d_call: .
v_call: TRBV7-8
j_call: TRBJ1-5
clone_size: .
cdr3_aa: CASSLPGRLNQPQHF
cdr3_nt: TGTGCCAGCAGCCTCCCCGGCAGGCTAAATCAGCCCCAGCATTTT

d_call: .
v_call: TRBV6-5
j_call: TRBJ1-5
clone_size: .
cdr3_aa: CASLGSPQGNQPQHF
cdr3_nt: TGTGCCAGCCTGGGATCACCTCAAGGCAATCAGCCCCAGCATTTT

d_call: .
v_call: TRBV3-1/TRBV3-2
j_call: TRBJ1-2
clone_size: .
cdr3_aa: CASGVGYAQGCTF
cdr3_nt: TGTGCCAGCGGAGTAGGATATGCCCAGGGGTGTACCTTC

d_call: .
v_call: TRBV5-4
j_call: TRBJ1-2
clone_size: .
cdr3_aa: CASSRDNYGYTF
cdr3_nt: TGTGCCAGCAGCAGGGACAACTATGGCTACACCTTC

d_call: TRBD2
v_call: TRBV24-1
j_call: TRBJ2-2
clone_size: few
cdr3_aa: CPSSTPRGGIGELFF
cdr3_nt: TGCCCCTCATCCACTCCTCGGGGGGGGATCGGGGAGCTGTTTTTT

d_call: .
v_call: TRBV18
j_call: TRBJ2-5
clone_size: .
cdr3_aa: CASSPHGPGVTIQETQYF
cdr3_nt: TGTGCCAGCTCACCGCACGGGCCGGGAGTAACTATACAAGAGACCCAGTACTTC

d_call: TRBD1
v_call: TRBV5-1
j_call: TRBJ1-6
clone_size: .
cdr3_aa: CASSTGTAPSTLHF
cdr3_nt: TGCGCCAGCAGCACCGGGACAGCCCCCTCTACCCTCCACTTT

d_call: .
v_call: TRBV27
j_call: TRBJ2-6
clone_size: .
cdr3_aa: CASSFFPAGANVLTF
cdr3_nt: TGTGCCAGCAGTTTCTTCCCCGCTGGGGCCAACGTCCTGACTTTC

d_call: .
v_call: TRBV10-3
j_call: TRBJ1-5
clone_size: .
cdr3_aa: CAISGLNQPQHF
cdr3_nt: TGTGCCATCAGTGGTCTTAATCAGCCCCAGCATTTT

d_call: .
v_call: TRBV7-8
j_call: TRBJ2-6
clone_size: .
cdr3_aa: CASSLGGLDFSGANVLTF
cdr3_nt: TGTGCCAGCAGTTTGGGTGGACTGGACTTCTCTGGGGCCAACGTCCTGACTTTC

d_call: .
v_call: TRBV6-5
j_call: TRBJ2-2
clone_size: few
cdr3_aa: CASSRTVQLTGELFF
cdr3_nt: TGTGCCAGCAGCCGGACAGTCCAACTCACCGGGGAGCTGTTTTTT

d_call: TRBD1
v_call: TRBV6-2/TRBV6-3
j_call: TRBJ1-5
clone_size: .
cdr3_aa: CASSYFGQGKDQPQHF
cdr3_nt: TGTGCCAGCAGTTATTTTGGACAGGGGAAGGATCAGCCCCAGCATTTT